Presented here are 5 T cell receptor beta chains from one specimen sequenced in a study of regulatory T cells in long-lasting Graves disease. Time point noted: newly diagnosed GD, antithyroid drugs for less than 3 months. Making the TCR library involved RNA that had been extracted from PBMCs. Arm-PCR of CDR3 regions and iRepertoire HTBI primers were the basis on which TCR beta libraries were built. TCRdb recomputed calls from the multiplex PCR reads with MiXCR, one row per CDR3 protein. The table has 580,000 or so distinct CDR3 sequences, 16% seen once. This same sample was also part of a study on T cells in Graves' hyperthyroidism and ophthalmopathy.

This specimen was peripheral blood mononuclear cells (PBMCs), taken at new diagnosis, from a patient treated with antithyroid drugs. The receptor source for this set is a man younger than 30 with Graves disease.

The gene calls are TRBV12-3 or TRBV12-4 and TRBJ2-2; 7 bases map to TRBD1. The CDR3 totals 15 residues. V lost 2 bases, J lost 5 bases, and 5 bases stayed unmatched. CDR3 DNA sequence: TGTGCCAGCAGTTTAATACAGGGGCCAACCGGGGAGCTGTTTTTT. It yields the protein CASSLIQGPTGELFF.

This clonotype was seen more than once but under ten times. V and J are TRBV7-9 and TRBJ1-1; D remains ambiguous. Germline values: CDR1 SEHNR, CDR2 FQNEAQ (reference sequence). This CDR3 comprises 14 residues. Trimming pared 4 bases from V and 0 bases from J, leaving 9 bases between. CDR3: CASSSHRVNTEAFF. CDR3 bases: TGTGCCAGCAGCTCCCACCGAGTGAACACTGAAGCTTTCTTT.

This clonotype was picked up a small number of times. This chain's CDR3 is CASSSRYYEQYF. CDR3 nucleotide sequence: TGTGCCAGCAGTTCTAGATACTACGAGCAGTACTTC. The chain carries TRBV12-3 or TRBV12-4 and TRBJ2-7; no reliable D call. CDR3 length: 12 amino acids. Trimming removed 4 bases from V and 3 bases from J, with 7 bases in between.

This clonotype occurred many times. This rearrangement joins TRBV30 to TRBJ1-1; 10 bases fit TRBD1. With V trimmed by 8 bases and J by 3 bases, 6 bases remained unmatched. Germline-derived CDR1 and CDR2 are GTSNPN and SVGIG (reference sequence). The CDR3 has 13 amino acids. The CDR3: CATKTGGYTEAFF. In nucleotides, the CDR3 is TGTGCCACCAAGACAGGGGGCTACACTGAAGCTTTCTTT.

Concerning this clonotype: The junction shows a germline mismatch at one end, possibly a read error. This sequence joins TRBV5-1 and TRBJ1-1; TRBD1 matches at 7 bases. Germline V gene sequence: CDR1 SGHRS, CDR2 YFSETQ. The CDR3 contains 13 residues. CDR3 DNA: TGCGCCAGCAGCCTGAAGGGGGCATCGGAAGCTTGCTTT. Protein product: CASSLKGASEACF.